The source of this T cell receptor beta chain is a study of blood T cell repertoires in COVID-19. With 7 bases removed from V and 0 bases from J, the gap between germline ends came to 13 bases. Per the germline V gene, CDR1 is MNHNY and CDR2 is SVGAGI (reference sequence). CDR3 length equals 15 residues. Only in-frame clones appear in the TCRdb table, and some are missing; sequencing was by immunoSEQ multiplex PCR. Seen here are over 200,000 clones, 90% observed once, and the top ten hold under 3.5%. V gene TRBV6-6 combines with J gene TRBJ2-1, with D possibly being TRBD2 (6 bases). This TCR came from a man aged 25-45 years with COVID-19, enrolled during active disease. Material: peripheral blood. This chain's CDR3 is CASIIAVSSYNEQFF. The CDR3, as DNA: TGTGCCAGCATAATAGCGGTTAGCTCCTACAATGAGCAGTTCTTC.